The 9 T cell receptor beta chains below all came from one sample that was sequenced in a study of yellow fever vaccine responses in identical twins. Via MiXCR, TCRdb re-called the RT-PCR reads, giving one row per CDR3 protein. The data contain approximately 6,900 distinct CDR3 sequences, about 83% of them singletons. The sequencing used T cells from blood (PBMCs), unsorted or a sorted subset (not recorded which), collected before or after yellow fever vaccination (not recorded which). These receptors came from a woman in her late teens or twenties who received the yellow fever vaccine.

In nucleotides, the CDR3 is TGTGCCAGCAGCACGAGTTATGAGCAGTTCTTC. Its translation is CASSTSYEQFF. The chain joins TRBV11-1 to TRBJ2-1; unclear D gene. CDR3 length: 11 residues. CDR1 is SGHAT and CDR2 is FQDESV in the germline V gene (reference sequence). V was clipped by 5 bases and J by 8 bases, with 7 bases between them.

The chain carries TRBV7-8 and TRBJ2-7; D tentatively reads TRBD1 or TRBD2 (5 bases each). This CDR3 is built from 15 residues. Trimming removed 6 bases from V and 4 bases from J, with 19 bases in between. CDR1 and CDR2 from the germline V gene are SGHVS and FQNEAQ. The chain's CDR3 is CASSPLGATNYEQYF. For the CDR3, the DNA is TGTGCCAGCAGTCCCCTCGGGGCTACAAATTACGAGCAGTACTTC.

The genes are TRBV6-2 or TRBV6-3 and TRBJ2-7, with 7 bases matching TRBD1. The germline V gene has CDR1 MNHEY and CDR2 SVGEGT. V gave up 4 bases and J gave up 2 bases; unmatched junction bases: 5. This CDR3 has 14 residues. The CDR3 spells CASSWGTDAYEQYF. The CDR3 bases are TGTGCCAGCAGTTGGGGGACAGATGCCTACGAGCAGTACTTC.

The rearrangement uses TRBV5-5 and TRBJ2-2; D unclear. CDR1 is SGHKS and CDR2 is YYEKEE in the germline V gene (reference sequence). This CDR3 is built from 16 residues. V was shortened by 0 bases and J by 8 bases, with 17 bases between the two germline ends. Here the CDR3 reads CASSLARSSVPGELFF. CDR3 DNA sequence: TGTGCCAGCAGCTTGGCGCGGAGCTCTGTCCCGGGGGAGCTGTTTTTT.

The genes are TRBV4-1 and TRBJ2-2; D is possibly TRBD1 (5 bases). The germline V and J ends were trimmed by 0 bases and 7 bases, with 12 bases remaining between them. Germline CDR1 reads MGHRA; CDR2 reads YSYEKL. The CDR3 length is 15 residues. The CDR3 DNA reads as TGCGCCAGCAGCCAAGATCCGACAGAGGTCGGGGAGCTGTTTTTT. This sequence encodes CASSQDPTEVGELFF.

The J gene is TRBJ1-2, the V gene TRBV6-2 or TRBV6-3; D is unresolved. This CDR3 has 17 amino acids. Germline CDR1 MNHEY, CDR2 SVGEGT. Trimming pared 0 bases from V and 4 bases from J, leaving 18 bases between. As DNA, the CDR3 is TGTGCCAGCAGTTACTCTGTCGGGGAATCCGCACCCTATGGCTACACCTTC. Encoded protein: CASSYSVGESAPYGYTF.

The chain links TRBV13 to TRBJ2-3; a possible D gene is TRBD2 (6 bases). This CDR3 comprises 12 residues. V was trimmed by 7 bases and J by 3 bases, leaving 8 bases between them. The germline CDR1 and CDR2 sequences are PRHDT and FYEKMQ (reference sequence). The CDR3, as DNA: TGTGCCAGCAAGGAGGGGACAGATACGCAGTATTTT. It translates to CASKEGTDTQYF.

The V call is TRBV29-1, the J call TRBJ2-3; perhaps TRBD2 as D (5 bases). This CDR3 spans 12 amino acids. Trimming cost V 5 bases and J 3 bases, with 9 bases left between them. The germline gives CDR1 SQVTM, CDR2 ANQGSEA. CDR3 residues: CSVHIATDTQYF. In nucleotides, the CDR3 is TGCAGCGTTCACATAGCGACAGATACGCAGTATTTT.

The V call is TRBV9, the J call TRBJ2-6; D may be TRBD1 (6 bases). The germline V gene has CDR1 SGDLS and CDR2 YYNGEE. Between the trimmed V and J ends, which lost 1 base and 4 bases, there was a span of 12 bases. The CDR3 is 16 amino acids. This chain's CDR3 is CASSVPTGMGANVLTF. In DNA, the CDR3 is TGTGCCAGCAGCGTACCCACAGGGATGGGGGCCAACGTCCTGACTTTC.